This passage covers 21 T cell receptor beta chains from one sample sequenced in a study of identical twins' blood T cells. Each CDR3 protein is one row after TCRdb ran MiXCR on the 5' RACE reads. The table lists about 370,000 distinct CDR3 sequences, under 30% of them singletons. The sequenced sample was PBMCs. The receptor set was obtained from a woman aged 18-49 years in good health.

The J gene is TRBJ1-1, the V gene TRBV7-9; D perhaps matches TRBD1 (5 bases). The V end lost 2 bases, the J end lost 1 base, and 8 bases lay between the germline ends. CDR3 length: 14 residues. Germline V CDR1 and CDR2: SEHNR, FQNEAQ (reference sequence). CDR3 in DNA: TGTGCCAGCAGCTTAACCCAGGGGAACACTGAAGCTTTCTTT. Its translation: CASSLTQGNTEAFF.

The rearrangement uses TRBV10-3 and TRBJ1-2; 10 positions agree with TRBD1. The CDR3 contains 16 residues. The germline V gene has CDR1 ENHRY and CDR2 SYGVKD. The ends lost 7 bases at V and 9 bases at J; junction bases unmatched: 17. For the CDR3, the DNA is TGTGCCATCAACATAGGGACAGGGGCAAACATTTTGAGCTACACCTTC. Translation: CAINIGTGANILSYTF.

The V call is TRBV9, the J call TRBJ2-1; unclear D gene. The V gene's germline CDR1 is SGDLS and CDR2 YYNGEE. CDR3 length: 13 residues. The ends were cut back, 0 bases at V and 11 bases at J, with 12 bases in the middle. The chain's CDR3 is CASSVEVWEKQFF. DNA for the CDR3: TGTGCCAGCAGCGTAGAGGTCTGGGAAAAGCAGTTCTTC.

Ten or more counts support this clonotype. This sequence joins TRBV9 and TRBJ1-2; D might be TRBD1 (6 bases). V was trimmed by 3 bases and J by 6 bases, leaving 24 bases between them. The CDR3 is 17 amino acids. CDR1 is SGDLS and CDR2 is YYNGEE in the germline V gene. The CDR3 region has the DNA TGTGCCAGCAGCGAGCCCCTCTCGACACAGGGACGGGATGGCTACACCTTC. Its translation: CASSEPLSTQGRDGYTF.

The rearrangement uses TRBV6-6 and TRBJ2-5; either TRBD1 or TRBD2 may supply D (5 bases each). The CDR3 is 16 residues long. Germline CDR1 is MNHNY and CDR2 is SVGAGI (reference sequence). Trimming stripped 2 bases from V and 6 bases from J, with 19 bases between. CDR3: CASSYAGFRGDKTQYF. Here the CDR3 DNA reads TGTGCCAGCAGTTACGCGGGTTTTCGGGGCGATAAGACCCAGTACTTC.

This clonotype was recorded many times. J is TRBJ1-3 and V is TRBV29-1, with D maybe TRBD1 (5 bases). The germline CDR1 and CDR2 sequences are SQVTM and ANQGSEA. The CDR3 spans 13 residues. Trimming took 3 bases from V and 0 from J, leaving 6 bases between them. The CDR3 reads CSVDTGSGNTIYF. The CDR3 region has the DNA TGCAGCGTTGATACAGGCTCTGGAAACACCATATATTTT.

This clonotype has a handful of counts. This rearrangement joins TRBV20-1 to TRBJ2-2, with TRBD1 as a possible D gene (5 bases). The V end lost 4 bases, the J end lost 6 bases, and 15 bases lay between the germline ends. The CDR3 totals 14 residues. From germline, CDR1 is DFQATT and CDR2 SNEGSKA (reference sequence). CDR3 residues: CSAKGASRAGELFF. DNA for the CDR3: TGCAGTGCTAAAGGGGCTAGTAGGGCCGGGGAGCTGTTTTTT.

The chain recombines TRBV5-1 with TRBJ1-3; no reliable D call. CDR1 and CDR2 (germline): SGHRS, YFSETQ. The CDR3 has 13 amino acids. Trimming pared 6 bases from V and 1 base from J, leaving 8 bases between. CDR3 sequence (DNA): TGCGCCAGCACCGGGCAGTCTGGAAACACCATATATTTT. It codes for CASTGQSGNTIYF.

The genes are TRBV12-3 or TRBV12-4 and TRBJ2-7; no reliable D call. This CDR3 spans 15 amino acids. V lost 5 bases to trimming and J lost 4 bases, with 18 bases between them. CDR3 sequence: CASSRPPLSLYEQYF. The CDR3 bases are TGTGCCAGCAGTCGCCCGCCTTTGTCCCTTTACGAGCAGTACTTC.

This chain links TRBV20-1 with TRBJ1-1, with 7 bases aligning to TRBD1. Germline CDR1 is DFQATT and CDR2 is SNEGSKA (reference sequence). J gave up 7 bases and V 6 bases, and 5 bases lay outside the gene matches. The CDR3 has 11 amino acids. CDR3 nucleotides: TGCAGTGCAAGACAGGGTTTTGAAGCTTTCTTT. Its protein product is CSARQGFEAFF.

In this sample, this clonotype turned up a few times. V is TRBV20-1 and J is TRBJ2-3, with D uncertain. V was pared by 5 bases and J by 0 bases, with 6 bases between. CDR1 and CDR2 (germline): DFQATT, SNEGSKA (reference sequence). This CDR3 is built from 12 residues. This CDR3 is CSAGRSTDTQYF. The CDR3 DNA is TGCAGTGCTGGACGGAGCACAGATACGCAGTATTTT.

This clonotype was observed a handful of times. The V call is TRBV25-1, the J call TRBJ2-1; D is unresolved. With 1 base removed from V and 5 bases from J, the gap between germline ends came to 15 bases. This CDR3 spans 16 amino acids. CDR1 and CDR2 from the germline V gene are MGHDK and SYGVNS. This CDR3 is CASSESEPQPHNEQFF. DNA of the CDR3: TGTGCCAGCAGTGAATCGGAGCCCCAACCCCACAATGAGCAGTTCTTC.

The chain employs TRBV5-1 and TRBJ1-1, with D perhaps TRBD1 (5 bases). Per germline, CDR1 SGHRS and CDR2 YFSETQ. Between the trimmed V and J ends, which lost 0 bases and 4 bases, there was a span of 10 bases. There are 14 residues in the CDR3. The CDR3 loop is CASSLESGTTEAFF. DNA of the CDR3: TGCGCCAGCAGCTTGGAGAGCGGGACCACTGAAGCTTTCTTT.

This clonotype was detected only a few times. The rearrangement uses TRBV20-1 and TRBJ1-1, with D possibly TRBD1 on 5 matching bases. V lost 3 bases and J 1 base, leaving 15 bases between the germline ends. Germline V CDR1 and CDR2: DFQATT, SNEGSKA (reference sequence). The CDR3 has 15 residues. CDR3 nucleotides: TGCAGTGCTAGGGTCCCGGGACGGACGAACACTGAAGCTTTCTTT. Its protein product is CSARVPGRTNTEAFF.

This clonotype was picked up a small number of times. Compared with germline, one end of the junction differs, possibly owing to a read error. V is TRBV2 and J is TRBJ2-1; 8 bases fit TRBD2. Germline CDR1 and CDR2: SNHLY and FYNNEI. CDR3 length: 10 residues. The CDR3 spells CASLSGSVVF. The CDR3, as DNA: TGTGCCAGTCTCAGCGGGAGCGTCGTCTTC.

This chain links TRBV6-4 with TRBJ1-6; D remains ambiguous. Trimming took 3 bases from V and 11 from J, leaving 11 bases between them. CDR1 is MRHNA and CDR2 is SNTAGT in the germline V gene. The CDR3 consists of 13 residues. The CDR3 sequence: CASSEMVQTPLHF. For the CDR3, the DNA is TGTGCCAGCAGTGAAATGGTCCAGACACCCCTCCACTTT.

This clonotype was found once. CDR3 nucleotides: TGCAGCAGCCGCGGGGTTGCCGGGGAGCTGTTTTTT. Its translation is CSSRGVAGELFF. The chain links TRBV29-1 to TRBJ2-2; D possibly corresponds to TRBD2 (6 bases). V gave up 8 bases and J gave up 6 bases, with 13 bases separating them. The CDR3 totals 12 residues. Germline lookup yields CDR1 SQVTM and CDR2 ANQGSEA.

The V gene is TRBV12-3 or TRBV12-4, the J gene TRBJ1-2; 7 bases are shared with TRBD1. V lost 6 bases, J lost 4 bases, and 5 bases stayed unmatched. CDR3 size: 13 residues. The CDR3 region has the DNA TGTGCCAGCAGCTCGGACAGGCCCTATGGCTACACCTTC. Translated, it gives CASSSDRPYGYTF.

There are a few counts of this clonotype. This CDR3 reads CASLRGGLSSYNEQFF. The CDR3 region has the DNA TGTGCCAGCTTGCGAGGGGGCTTGAGCTCCTACAATGAGCAGTTCTTC. The chain is built from TRBV6-2 or TRBV6-3 and TRBJ2-1; 7 nucleotides agree with TRBD1. This CDR3 region has 16 residues. The germline V gene encodes CDR1 MNHEY and CDR2 SVGEGT. The junction had 10 bases not matched to a gene; V was cut back by 8 bases and J by 0 bases.

This rearrangement joins TRBV30 to TRBJ2-1, with 8 bases matching TRBD2. The germline gives CDR1 GTSNPN, CDR2 SVGIG (reference sequence). V shed 3 bases and J 11 bases; nucleotides not matched to a gene: 6. This CDR3 is 12 amino acids long. The CDR3 DNA sequence: TGTGCCTGGAGCCAAGCGGGAGAGAAGCAGTTCTTC. Translating gives CAWSQAGEKQFF.

This clonotype was seen a few times. CDR3 nucleotide sequence: TGTGCCAGCAGCTCAGAACAGGGGGAAGCTTTCTTT. It encodes CASSSEQGEAFF. The rearrangement uses TRBV11-2 and TRBJ1-1, with 7 bases lining up with TRBD1. CDR1 is SGHAT, CDR2 FQNNGV, per germline. J gave up 8 bases and V 4 bases, and 4 bases lay outside the gene matches. The CDR3 is made up of 12 amino acids.